The 17 T cell receptor beta chains listed next were all sequenced from one sample in a study of vaccination and CD4 T cells after COVID-19. The treatment: roughly 10-day PBMC culture with coronavirus spike peptide pools or control peptides (ViraFEST assay). Oncomine TCR Beta short-read sequencing was applied to DNA from cultured CD4+ T cells. One entry per CDR3 protein results from TCRdb running MiXCR on the PCR reads. This table holds around 9,600 distinct CDR3 sequences, under 60% found once. The antigens these receptors bind are not known. The specimen sequenced was CD4+ T cells from blood, cultured in vitro. The receptors here all came from a human donor who had recovered from COVID-19.

The V call is TRBV28, the J call TRBJ2-1; possibly TRBD1 or TRBD2 for D (5 bases each). The CDR3 sequence is 13 residues long. Trimming removed 8 bases at V and 0 bases at J, with 8 bases between. Germline-derived CDR1 and CDR2 are MDHEN and SYDVKM. The DNA for the CDR3 is TGTGCCAGCCGGGGCACCTCCTACAATGAGCAGTTCTTC. Its translation: CASRGTSYNEQFF.

The CDR3 protein is CSAITSGNIYEQYF. CDR3 sequence (DNA): TGCAGTGCGATCACTAGCGGGAATATATACGAGCAGTACTTC. V is TRBV20-1 and J is TRBJ2-7, with 10 bases fitting TRBD2. The V gene's germline CDR1 is DFQATT and CDR2 SNEGSKA (reference sequence). J was trimmed by 4 bases and V by 6 bases; bases with no gene match: 9. The CDR3 sequence is 14 residues long.

The chain couples TRBV5-1 to TRBJ2-2; 9 positions match TRBD2. V dropped 4 bases and J dropped 4; count of bases not matched to a gene: 5. The CDR3 is made up of 15 amino acids. Germline V lookup: CDR1 SGHRS, CDR2 YFSETQ. The CDR3 DNA follows: TGCGCCAGCAGCGATAGCGGGAGTAGCACCGGGGAGCTGTTTTTT. Protein: CASSDSGSSTGELFF.

The gene calls are TRBV18 and TRBJ2-7; TRBD1 matches 7 bases. Germline CDR1 KGHSH, CDR2 LQKENI. The junction had 5 bases not matched to a gene; V was cut back by 6 bases and J by 0 bases. The CDR3 runs 14 residues. CDR3 DNA: TGTGCCAGCTCTTCGACAGGGACCTCCTACGAGCAGTACTTC. Its translation is CASSSTGTSYEQYF.

V is TRBV24-1 and J is TRBJ2-3, with D perhaps matching TRBD1 or TRBD2 (5 bases each). The germline V and J ends were trimmed by 1 base and 2 bases, with 12 bases remaining between them. CDR3 length equals 16 residues. Per germline, CDR1 KGHDR and CDR2 SFDVKD. The CDR3 bases are TGTGCCACCAGTGATTTTGGGGGTGACGCCACAGATACGCAGTATTTT. This encodes CATSDFGGDATDTQYF.

The J gene is TRBJ1-2, the V gene TRBV29-1; D is uncertain. Germline V gene data show CDR1 as SQVTM and CDR2 as ANQGSEA. Trimming took off 6 bases at V and 6 bases at J, with 11 bases between the two ends. The CDR3 consists of 11 residues. The CDR3 region is CSVEVFNGYTF. The CDR3 nucleotides read TGCAGCGTGGAGGTGTTCAATGGCTACACCTTC.

The chain has TRBV10-3 and TRBJ1-1; unclear D gene. V lost 8 bases and J 0 bases, leaving 13 bases between the germline ends. Germline V CDR1 and CDR2: ENHRY, SYGVKD. The CDR3 loop spans 14 amino acids. For the CDR3, the DNA is TGTGCCATCGCGGACGGCAGTATGAACACTGAAGCTTTCTTT. It is translated as CAIADGSMNTEAFF.

The chain couples TRBV7-8 to TRBJ2-5; 8 nucleotides align to TRBD2. The CDR3 totals 13 residues. The germline V gene encodes CDR1 SGHVS and CDR2 FQNEAQ. Trimming cost V 1 base and J 9 bases; bases outside gene matches: 4. The CDR3 is CASSLGSGGPQYF. The CDR3 nucleotides read TGTGCCAGCAGCTTAGGATCGGGGGGGCCCCAGTACTTC.

There are a few counts of this clonotype. The J gene is TRBJ1-2, the V gene TRBV4-3; D ambiguous. The CDR3 has 17 residues. Trimming pared 5 bases from V and 4 bases from J, leaving 23 bases between. Germline V gene lookup returns CDR1 LGHNA and CDR2 YSLEER. The CDR3 sequence: CASSKAIPGSTAYGYTF. The CDR3 coding sequence is TGCGCCAGCAGCAAAGCAATCCCGGGTTCTACGGCCTATGGCTACACCTTC.

CDR3 in amino acids: CASSSPARVSPLHF. The CDR3 DNA sequence: TGTGCCAGTAGTTCCCCGGCGAGGGTTTCACCCCTCCACTTT. The rearrangement joins TRBV19 to TRBJ1-6; D unresolved. V was pared by 5 bases and J by 9 bases, with 14 bases between. This CDR3 has 14 amino acids. Germline-derived CDR1 and CDR2 are LNHDA and SQIVND (reference sequence).

V is TRBV7-9 and J is TRBJ2-3; the match to TRBD1 covers 8 bases. Germline V gives CDR1 SEHNR, CDR2 FQNEAQ (reference sequence). CDR3 length equals 15 residues. V lost 5 bases, J lost 2 bases, and 6 bases stayed unmatched. The CDR3: CASSLGTGDTDTQYF. The DNA for the CDR3 is TGTGCCAGCAGCCTAGGGACAGGAGACACAGATACGCAGTATTTT.

This sequence joins TRBV6-1 and TRBJ2-7; the match to TRBD2 covers 11 bases. The CDR3 consists of 15 residues. The germline V gene has CDR1 MNHNS and CDR2 SASEGT. V shed 3 bases and J 3 bases; nucleotides not matched to a gene: 4. In nucleotides, the CDR3 is TGTGCCAGCAGTGAGGGGACTAGCGGTGGCTACGAGCAGTACTTC. This encodes CASSEGTSGGYEQYF.

In its sample, this clonotype was seen a few times. The chain combines TRBV2 with TRBJ2-5; maybe TRBD1 (5 bases). The germline V and J ends were trimmed by 6 bases and 2 bases, with 10 bases remaining between them. The CDR3 spans 13 residues. Germline V lookup: CDR1 SNHLY, CDR2 FYNNEI. The CDR3 sequence: CASRGQLQETQYF. CDR3 nucleotide sequence: TGTGCCAGCAGGGGGCAACTTCAAGAGACCCAGTACTTC. Looking up the rest from reference TRBV2 and TRBJ2-5 gives the full variable domain: EPEVTQTPSHQVTQMGQEVILRCVPISNHLYFYWYRQILGQKVEFLVSFYNNEISEKSEIFDDQFSVERPDGSNFTLKIRSTKLEDSAMYFCASRGQLQETQYFGPGTRLLVL.

For this clonotype: The final CDR3 position lacks the conserved phenylalanine or tryptophan, pointing to a likely read error. The chain employs TRBV20-1 and TRBJ2-2; TRBD1 matches at 12 bases. The length of the CDR3 is 16 residues. Trimming removed 1 base from V and 4 bases from J; junction bases left unmatched: 4. Germline-derived CDR1 and CDR2 are DFQATT and SNEGSKA (reference sequence). The CDR3 DNA is TGCAGTGCTAGAGCCTGGGACAGGGGGCTCACCGGGGAGCTGTTTTTG. Translated: CSARAWDRGLTGELFL.

The sample holds a few counts of this clonotype. The chain carries TRBV20-1 and TRBJ2-3; possible D gene TRBD1, 6 bases. The CDR3 is 14 residues long. Trimming took off 6 bases at V and 0 bases at J, with 13 bases between the two ends. Germline-derived CDR1 and CDR2 are DFQATT and SNEGSKA (reference sequence). This CDR3 reads CSAIRDTSTDTQYF. The CDR3, as DNA: TGCAGTGCAATAAGGGACACTAGCACAGATACGCAGTATTTT.

The rearrangement uses TRBV4-1 and TRBJ1-5; D not certain. The CDR3 is 14 amino acids. Deletions cut 0 bases from V and 3 bases from J, with 6 bases between. The V gene's germline CDR1 is MGHRA and CDR2 YSYEKL. The CDR3: CASSQDRFNQPQHF. The CDR3 DNA is TGCGCCAGCAGCCAAGACAGGTTCAATCAGCCCCAGCATTTT.

The sample holds a few counts of this clonotype. This chain uses TRBV6-1 with TRBJ2-3; D perhaps matches TRBD1 (5 bases). CDR3 size: 15 residues. Germline lookup yields CDR1 MNHNS and CDR2 SASEGT. V lost 2 bases to trimming and J lost 3 bases, with 12 bases between them. CDR3 sequence: CASSESRSGTDTQYF. The CDR3 nucleotides read TGTGCCAGCAGTGAATCCCGTTCAGGGACAGATACGCAGTATTTT.